Listed here are 14 T cell receptor beta chains from one sample, sequenced in a study of graft-versus-host responses after intestinal transplantation. Responders (about 200,000, CFSE-labeled) were co-plated with about 200,000 irradiated, violet-dye-labeled stimulators. The table came from immunoSEQ multiplex PCR; TCRdb's copy has only in-frame clones and leaves some out. The sample yields about 15,000 clones, 30% seen once. Specimen: alloreactive CD8+ T cells from a mixed lymphocyte reaction culture, collected before intestinal transplant. Regarding subset: CFSE-low proliferating T cells sorted from roughly 6-day pre-transplant mixed lymphocyte reaction (GvH or HvG direction). These receptors originate from a human patient who received an intestinal transplant.

The chain recombines TRBV5-5 with TRBJ1-6; D unresolved. Trimming cost V 4 bases and J 5 bases, with 10 bases left between them. Germline CDR1 and CDR2: SGHKS and YYEKEE (reference sequence). The CDR3 contains 14 residues. CDR3 residues: CASSRAWNNSPLHF. CDR3 in DNA: TGTGCCAGCAGCCGGGCGTGGAATAATTCACCCCTCCACTTT.

J is TRBJ2-7 and V is TRBV19; D is ambiguous. Per germline, CDR1 LNHDA and CDR2 SQIVND (reference sequence). CDR3 size: 12 residues. Trimming left V 5 bases short and J 6 bases short, with 11 bases between. The CDR3 loop is CASSPIKGEQYF. The CDR3 region has the DNA TGTGCCAGTAGTCCCATCAAGGGCGAGCAGTACTTC. The variable domain in full, with the rest retrieved from reference TRBV19 and TRBJ2-7, is DGGITQSPKYLFRKEGQNVTLSCEQNLNHDAMYWYRQDPGQGLRLIYYSQIVNDFQKGDIAEGYSVSREKKESFPLTVTSAQKNPTAFYLCASSPIKGEQYFGPGTRLTVT.

This clone turned up a few times. The chain links TRBV7-9 to TRBJ2-2; TRBD1 matches 7 bases. CDR1 is SEHNR, CDR2 FQNEAQ, per germline (reference sequence). Germline trimming cut 5 bases from V and 8 bases from J; bases unmatched to any gene: 14. The CDR3 spans 16 residues. CDR3 residues: CASSRPGKGARGELFF. CDR3 bases: TGTGCCAGCAGCCGCCCGGGGAAGGGGGCCAGAGGGGAGCTGTTTTTT.

In its sample, this clone was seen a few times. The chain joins TRBV2 to TRBJ2-1; D not resolved. The V gene lost 1 base and the J gene lost 10 bases, with 20 bases spanning the gap. The germline gives CDR1 SNHLY, CDR2 FYNNEI. The CDR3 contains 16 residues. The CDR3 is CASSEVELLGHYEQFF. The CDR3 region has the DNA TGTGCCAGCAGTGAAGTGGAATTACTGGGTCATTACGAGCAGTTCTTC.

This clone was recorded a few times. The rearrangement joins TRBV4-1 to TRBJ1-2; maybe TRBD1 (5 bases). Trimming took off 0 bases at V and 4 bases at J, with 12 bases between the two ends. CDR3 size: 15 residues. The germline V gene encodes CDR1 MGHRA and CDR2 YSYEKL. CDR3 region: CASSQDLGDSYGYTF. For the CDR3, the DNA is TGCGCCAGCAGCCAAGATCTGGGGGACTCCTATGGCTACACCTTC.

V gene TRBV10-1 combines with J gene TRBJ1-5; D possibly corresponds to TRBD1 (5 bases). This CDR3 spans 15 amino acids. Deletions cut 4 bases from V and 3 bases from J, with 13 bases between. Looked up from germline, CDR1 is WNHNN and CDR2 is SYGVQD (reference sequence). The CDR3 is CASSVPARANQPQHF. In nucleotides, the CDR3 is TGCGCCAGCAGTGTACCCGCCAGGGCCAATCAGCCCCAGCATTTT.

This clone has only a few counts. The rearrangement uses TRBV7-9 and TRBJ2-1; no clear D. Looked up from germline, CDR1 is SEHNR and CDR2 is FQNEAQ (reference sequence). The CDR3 consists of 14 residues. Trimming removed 3 bases at V and 5 bases at J, with 11 bases between. CDR3 sequence (DNA): TGTGCCAGCAGCTTTCTAGGGCTAGACAATGAGCAGTTCTTC. Protein product: CASSFLGLDNEQFF.

This clone was counted between two and nine times. This same CDR3 is encoded by further DNA sequences in the sample. Here the CDR3 reads CASSQDRFSYEQYF. The CDR3 DNA sequence: TGCGCCAGCAGCCAAGACAGGTTTTCCTACGAGCAGTACTTC. The chain combines TRBV4-1 with TRBJ2-7; D is unresolved. Germline V CDR1 and CDR2: MGHRA, YSYEKL. V dropped 0 bases and J dropped 1 base, with 7 bases sitting between them. This CDR3 has 14 amino acids.

This clone was counted only a few times. The chain combines TRBV5-1 with TRBJ1-1; no clear D. The CDR3 consists of 13 residues. CDR1 and CDR2 (germline): SGHRS, YFSETQ. V lost 5 bases, J lost 1 base, and 9 bases lay in between. The CDR3 here is CASRWQPNTEAFF. The DNA of the CDR3 is TGCGCCAGCAGATGGCAACCGAACACTGAAGCTTTCTTT. The entire variable domain, with the rest obtained from reference TRBV5-1 and TRBJ1-1, is as follows: KAGVTQTPRYLIKTRGQQVTLSCSPISGHRSVSWYQQTPGQGLQFLFEYFSETQRNKGNFPGRFSGRQFSNSRSEMNVSTLELGDSALYLCASRWQPNTEAFFGQGTRLTVV.

The rearrangement uses TRBV4-1 and TRBJ2-1; D is perhaps TRBD2 (5 bases). Germline lookup yields CDR1 MGHRA and CDR2 YSYEKL. The CDR3 covers 15 residues. V was cut by 1 base and J by 0 bases, with 7 bases left in between. The CDR3 DNA is TGCGCCAGCAGCCAAGTAGCGAGCTCCTACAATGAGCAGTTCTTC. Translation: CASSQVASSYNEQFF.

This clone was detected only a few times. A much larger clone differs from this one at a single base, so this may be a read error. Other DNA sequences in this sample translate to the same CDR3. The chain uses TRBV2 and TRBJ1-3; perhaps TRBD1 as D (5 bases). Trimming pared 5 bases from V and 0 bases from J, leaving 11 bases between. The CDR3 consists of 15 residues. Germline V gene data show CDR1 as SNHLY and CDR2 as FYNNEI. The CDR3 spells CASSITGGSGNTIYF. Here the CDR3 DNA reads TGTGCCAGCAGTATCACAGGTGGCTCTGGAAACACCATATATTTT. The variable domain in full, completed from reference TRBV2 and TRBJ1-3, reads EPEVTQTPSHQVTQMGQEVILRCVPISNHLYFYWYRQILGQKVEFLVSFYNNEISEKSEIFDDQFSVERPDGSNFTLKIRSTKLEDSAMYFCASSITGGSGNTIYFGEGSWLTVV.

The genes are TRBV12-2 and TRBJ2-3; whether TRBD2, the table's D call, matches the DNA was not checked. TRBV12-2 is a pseudogene. The CDR3 has 16 amino acids. The chain's CDR3 is CASRLPRTSGTDTQYF. CDR3 nucleotide sequence: TGTGCAAGTCGCCTCCCTAGGACTAGCGGCACAGATACGCAGTATTTT.

This clone was counted only a few times. The rearrangement joins TRBV2 to TRBJ2-7, with no clear D. CDR1 and CDR2 from the germline V gene are SNHLY and FYNNEI. This CDR3 has 10 amino acids. V lost 4 bases and J lost 3, with 1 base in between. The chain's CDR3 is CASSVYEQYF. CDR3 DNA sequence: TGTGCCAGCAGTGTCTACGAGCAGTACTTC.

The V gene is TRBV15, the J gene TRBJ2-5; 12 positions match TRBD2. Trimming at V came to 6 bases and at J to 4 bases, leaving 12 bases not matched to a gene. CDR1 LNHNV and CDR2 YYDKDF come from the germline V gene (reference sequence). There are 17 residues in the CDR3. CDR3 coding DNA: TGTGCCACCAGGCAACCTAGACTAGCGGGAGTCGGAGAGACCCAGTACTTC. Amino acid sequence: CATRQPRLAGVGETQYF.